Shown below are 20 T cell receptor beta chains from a single sample sequenced in a study of blood T cell repertoires in COVID-19. Assay used: immunoSEQ multiplex PCR; TCRdb lists only in-frame clones, some missing. The sample has 300,000 to 350,000 clones; approximately 86% are singletons. Sequenced material: peripheral blood. The receptors stem from a young man with COVID-19, enrolled during active disease.

This rearrangement joins TRBV5-1 to TRBJ2-7; D unresolved. Germline V gene lookup returns CDR1 SGHRS and CDR2 YFSETQ. The CDR3 contains 12 residues. V gave up 4 bases and J gave up 5 bases, with 10 bases separating them. The CDR3 here is CASSQQTHEQYF. CDR3 nucleotides: TGCGCCAGCAGCCAACAAACCCACGAGCAGTACTTC.

This clone has just a few counts. The V gene is TRBV12-3 or TRBV12-4, the J gene TRBJ1-1; D is unresolved. The CDR3 loop spans 12 amino acids. V gave up 2 bases and J gave up 5 bases, with 6 bases separating them. The CDR3 loop is CASSLSRTEAFF. For the CDR3, the DNA is TGTGCCAGCAGTTTATCCAGAACTGAAGCTTTCTTT.

CDR3 region: CASSETTFSNYGYTF. CDR3 nucleotide sequence: TGTGCCAGCAGTGAAACAACCTTTTCTAACTATGGCTACACCTTC. V and J are TRBV2 and TRBJ1-2, with D unresolved. Germline assignment: CDR1 SNHLY and CDR2 FYNNEI. V was pared by 2 bases and J by 0 bases, with 10 bases between. This CDR3 spans 15 amino acids.

The chain links TRBV15 to TRBJ2-1, with D possibly matching TRBD2 (6 bases). Looked up from germline, CDR1 is LNHNV and CDR2 is YYDKDF (reference sequence). The CDR3 totals 13 residues. V was pared by 0 bases and J by 9 bases, with 9 bases between. As DNA, the CDR3 is TGTGCCACCAGCAGAGATACCGGGGGTGAGCAGTTCTTC. Protein: CATSRDTGGEQFF.

The chain is built from TRBV4-2 and TRBJ1-3; no firm D call. CDR3 length: 15 residues. Germline V lookup: CDR1 LGHNA, CDR2 YNFKEQ. Trimming left V 0 bases short and J 0 bases short, with 6 bases between. The CDR3 region has the DNA TGTGCCAGCAGCCAAGACCCGAGCTCTGGAAACACCATATATTTT. Protein sequence: CASSQDPSSGNTIYF.

The V gene is TRBV28, the J gene TRBJ2-7; 13 nucleotides align to TRBD2. Germline V gives CDR1 MDHEN, CDR2 SYDVKM. The CDR3 loop spans 14 amino acids. The V and J ends lost 7 bases and 6 bases, in that order; junction bases with no gene match: 6. CDR3 DNA: TGTGCCAGCAAAATGGGGACTAGCGGGACCGAGCAGTACTTC. Translated: CASKMGTSGTEQYF.

The genes are TRBV7-2 and TRBJ1-2, with TRBD1 matching over 8 bases. V lost 2 bases to trimming and J lost 5 bases; unmatched junction nucleotides: 13. This CDR3 spans 17 amino acids. In germline, CDR1 is SGHTA, CDR2 FQGNSA. The CDR3: CASSLINAPGGRYGYTF. The CDR3 nucleotides are TGTGCCAGCAGCTTAATTAACGCCCCAGGGGGCAGGTATGGCTACACCTTC.

V is TRBV28 and J is TRBJ2-7; D is undetermined. Trimming stripped 2 bases from V and 2 bases from J, with 7 bases between. CDR3 length equals 13 residues. In germline, CDR1 is MDHEN, CDR2 SYDVKM. The CDR3 bases are TGTGCCAGCAGTTTAGCGCCCACCTACGAGCAGTACTTC. Amino acid sequence: CASSLAPTYEQYF.

This clone was observed a handful of times. This chain joins TRBV4-2 and TRBJ1-4; D is ambiguous. This CDR3 has 14 amino acids. The germline V and J ends were trimmed by 2 bases and 0 bases, with 4 bases remaining between them. Germline V lookup: CDR1 LGHNA, CDR2 YNFKEQ. CDR3 in DNA: TGTGCCAGCAGCCAACAGGCAACTAATGAAAAACTGTTTTTT. Translated: CASSQQATNEKLFF.

This chain uses TRBV4-2 with TRBJ1-5; TRBD1 agrees at 10 bases. After removal of 4 bases from V and 1 base from J, the junction contained 7 bases not matched to a gene. This CDR3 contains 17 residues. Per germline, CDR1 LGHNA and CDR2 YNFKEQ. CDR3 region: CASSLITGQGSNQPQHF. CDR3 sequence (DNA): TGTGCCAGCAGCCTCATCACGGGACAGGGGAGCAATCAGCCCCAGCATTTT.

The chain has TRBV19 and TRBJ1-5; D is ambiguous. Germline V gene data show CDR1 as LNHDA and CDR2 as SQIVND (reference sequence). V shed 3 bases and J shed 5 bases, with 17 bases lying between them. The CDR3 length is 16 residues. The CDR3 here is CASSMFTTLRDQPQHF. For the CDR3, the DNA is TGTGCCAGTAGTATGTTTACCACTTTACGAGATCAGCCCCAGCATTTT.

The chain carries TRBV11-2 and TRBJ2-1; 7 positions match TRBD2. The CDR3 is 15 amino acids. With 5 bases clipped from V and 5 bases from J, the junction kept 9 bases outside the gene matches. CDR1 is SGHAT, CDR2 FQNNGV, per germline. CDR3 loop: CASSHSNGGNNEQFF. The CDR3 DNA reads as TGTGCCAGCAGCCATAGCAACGGGGGGAACAATGAGCAGTTCTTC.

J is TRBJ2-7 and V is TRBV25-1; the D gene is possibly TRBD2 (5 bases). Germline lookup yields CDR1 MGHDK and CDR2 SYGVNS. The CDR3 extends over 14 amino acids. V shed 4 bases and J shed 4 bases, with 14 bases lying between them. In nucleotides, the CDR3 is TGTGCCAGCAGTGGCGGAGGTTTTAGTTACGAGCAGTACTTC. It encodes CASSGGGFSYEQYF.

The chain uses TRBV28 and TRBJ1-2, with TRBD1 matching 7 bases. With V trimmed by 4 bases and J by 5 bases, 7 bases remained unmatched. Germline CDR1 and CDR2: MDHEN and SYDVKM. There are 14 residues in the CDR3. CDR3 nucleotides: TGTGCCAGCAGTTCAGGGACAGTCGCGTATGGCTACACCTTC. It translates to CASSSGTVAYGYTF.

V usage is TRBV14 and J usage is TRBJ2-1; the D gene is possibly TRBD1 (6 bases). The germline V gene has CDR1 SGHDN and CDR2 FVKESK. V gave up 3 bases and J gave up 2 bases, with 14 bases separating them. The CDR3 has 16 amino acids. The CDR3 sequence is CASSQARDNTYNEQFF. DNA for the CDR3: TGTGCCAGCAGCCAGGCCCGGGACAATACCTACAATGAGCAGTTCTTC. Filled out from reference TRBV14 and TRBJ2-1, the complete variable domain reads EAGVTQFPSHSVIEKGQTVTLRCDPISGHDNLYWYRRVMGKEIKFLLHFVKESKQDESGMPNNRFLAERTGGTYSTLKVQPAELEDSGVYFCASSQARDNTYNEQFFGPGTRLTVL.

This clone came up a few times. This chain joins TRBV4-3 and TRBJ2-6, with D possibly TRBD1 on 5 matching bases. This CDR3 has 16 residues. The germline CDR1 and CDR2 sequences are LGHNA and YSLEER. With 3 bases removed from V and 1 base from J, the gap between germline ends came to 10 bases. The CDR3 protein is CASSQLQGSGANVLTF. In DNA, the CDR3 is TGCGCCAGCAGCCAGCTTCAGGGTTCTGGGGCCAACGTCCTGACTTTC.

This chain connects TRBV18 to TRBJ1-2; TRBD1 matches 7 bases. CDR1 is KGHSH and CDR2 is LQKENI in the germline V gene. The CDR3 runs 16 residues. J gave up 2 bases and V 1 base, and 7 bases lay outside the gene matches. The CDR3 protein is CASSPRQQGTNYGYTF. DNA for the CDR3: TGTGCCAGCTCACCACGCCAACAGGGGACAAACTATGGCTACACCTTC.

Worth noting for this clone: The sample has other DNA sequences that encode this CDR3 too. This chain joins TRBV7-3 and TRBJ2-1; D possibly corresponds to TRBD1 (7 bases). The germline V and J ends were trimmed by 2 bases and 3 bases, with 11 bases remaining between them. The CDR3 covers 15 residues. Germline loops: CDR1 SGHTA, CDR2 FQGTGA. CDR3 nucleotide sequence: TGTGCCAGCAGCTTAGGGCAGGGGGGCTACAATGAGCAGTTCTTC. Translation gives CASSLGQGGYNEQFF.

The chain uses TRBV27 and TRBJ2-7, with 8 bases fitting TRBD2. Germline values: CDR1 MNHEY, CDR2 SMNVEV (reference sequence). V lost 3 bases to trimming and J lost 4 bases; unmatched junction nucleotides: 8. The CDR3 sequence is 15 residues long. CDR3 sequence: CASSLGRLAGYEQYF. For the CDR3, the DNA is TGTGCCAGCAGTTTGGGGCGGCTAGCGGGTTACGAGCAGTACTTC.

This clone appeared a single time. This chain connects TRBV19 to TRBJ1-5, with D unresolved. The CDR3 sequence is 12 residues long. Germline CDR1 is LNHDA and CDR2 is SQIVND (reference sequence). V shed 8 bases and J shed 4 bases, with 9 bases lying between them. The CDR3 loop reads CASATGNQPQHF. The DNA of the CDR3 is TGTGCCAGTGCTACCGGGAATCAGCCCCAGCATTTT. Drawing the rest from reference TRBV19 and TRBJ1-5, the complete variable domain is DGGITQSPKYLFRKEGQNVTLSCEQNLNHDAMYWYRQDPGQGLRLIYYSQIVNDFQKGDIAEGYSVSREKKESFPLTVTSAQKNPTAFYLCASATGNQPQHFGDGTRLSIL.